One and the same sample provided the 26 T cell receptor beta chains below, sequenced in a study of CD8 T cells in ankylosing spondylitis. General study findings and limits: Characteristic of ankylosing spondylitis blood, it appeared, was a TCR beta motif comprising several highly homologous variants.

TCRdb independently ran MiXCR on the 5' RACE reads; one entry per CDR3 protein. Seen here are some 840,000 distinct CDR3 sequences, approximately 12% observed once, and the top ten hold less than 0.65%. Their recognized antigens are unknown. Sequenced material: blood, either unsorted or a sorted T cell fraction (not recorded which). These receptors all stem from a male donor with ankylosing spondylitis.

The sample holds a few counts of this clonotype. This chain joins TRBV29-1 and TRBJ2-5, with a possible D match to TRBD2 (7 bases). The V gene's germline CDR1 is SQVTM and CDR2 ANQGSEA. Deletions cut 3 bases from V and 5 bases from J, with 13 bases between. The CDR3 extends over 13 amino acids. The CDR3 bases are TGCAGCGTTGATAAGGGGGGGCAGGAGACCCAGTACTTC. It translates to CSVDKGGQETQYF.

This clonotype showed up just a few times. The CDR3 region has the DNA TGTGCCAGCAGCGTAGGCCCTCGGTGGGAAAAACTGTTTTTT. It encodes CASSVGPRWEKLFF. The chain uses TRBV9 and TRBJ1-4; D gene uncertain. Per the germline V gene, CDR1 is SGDLS and CDR2 is YYNGEE. There are 14 residues in the CDR3. Trimming removed 0 bases from V and 8 bases from J, with 11 bases in between.

The chain employs TRBV25-1 and TRBJ1-2; no firm D call. Looked up from germline, CDR1 is MGHDK and CDR2 is SYGVNS. The CDR3 runs 17 residues. With 3 bases removed from V and 1 base from J, the gap between germline ends came to 18 bases. The DNA of the CDR3 is TGTGCCAGCAGTGACCCGCGGCGGGATCTTAATAACTATGGCTACACCTTC. It specifies CASSDPRRDLNNYGYTF.

A few counts support this clonotype. This chain links TRBV7-2 with TRBJ1-2; D gene uncertain. V was pared by 5 bases and J by 0 bases, with 7 bases between. The germline gives CDR1 SGHTA, CDR2 FQGNSA. This CDR3 is built from 13 residues. The CDR3 DNA sequence: TGTGCCAGCAGCGACTTGGCTAACTATGGCTACACCTTC. Amino acids: CASSDLANYGYTF.

This clonotype was seen a few times. V is TRBV4-1 and J is TRBJ1-1, with unresolved D. The CDR3 sequence is 14 residues long. CDR1 MGHRA and CDR2 YSYEKL come from the germline V gene. Trimming removed 2 bases at V and 2 bases at J, with 9 bases between. CDR3 in amino acids: CASSQYHYNTEAFF. The CDR3 bases are TGCGCCAGCAGCCAATATCACTACAACACTGAAGCTTTCTTT.

The V and J genes are TRBV20-1 and TRBJ2-3; maybe TRBD2 (5 bases). Germline V gene sequence: CDR1 DFQATT, CDR2 SNEGSKA (reference sequence). This CDR3 has 14 amino acids. Trimming left V 5 bases short and J 3 bases short, with 15 bases between. The CDR3, as DNA: TGCAGTGCTGTGGATGTTAGCGTAACAGATACGCAGTATTTT. It specifies CSAVDVSVTDTQYF.

This clonotype was counted a single time. The CDR3 protein is CATTRGATYQETQYF. In DNA, the CDR3 is TGCGCCACCACGAGGGGCGCCACGTACCAAGAGACCCAGTACTTC. V and J are TRBV5-1 and TRBJ2-5; possibly TRBD1 or TRBD2 for D (5 bases each). CDR3 size: 15 residues. V lost 9 bases, J lost 0 bases, and 18 bases lay in between. In germline, CDR1 is SGHRS, CDR2 YFSETQ.

At least ten counts were recorded for this clonotype. The chain's CDR3 is CSAVAASYEQYF. CDR3 coding DNA: TGCAGCGCGGTGGCAGCCTCCTACGAGCAGTACTTC. The V gene is TRBV29-1, the J gene TRBJ2-7; D uncertain. Trimming left V 7 bases short and J 0 bases short, with 10 bases between. This CDR3 contains 12 residues. The V gene's germline CDR1 is SQVTM and CDR2 ANQGSEA.

This clonotype was recorded at least ten times. Here the CDR3 reads CASSWDREETQYF. The CDR3 nucleotides are TGTGCCAGCAGCTGGGACAGGGAAGAGACCCAGTACTTC. This chain links TRBV7-9 with TRBJ2-5, with TRBD1 identical over 9 bases. Germline loops: CDR1 SEHNR, CDR2 FQNEAQ (reference sequence). V dropped 4 bases and J dropped 3; count of bases not matched to a gene: 0. This CDR3 contains 13 residues.

This clonotype turned up a few times. The chain couples TRBV7-2 to TRBJ1-2; D is unresolved. Looked up from germline, CDR1 is SGHTA and CDR2 is FQGNSA. V was pared by 3 bases and J by 0 bases, with 8 bases between. The CDR3 is 14 amino acids. The CDR3 DNA reads TGTGCCAGCAGCTTGTATACCGCTAACTATGGCTACACCTTC. Translation: CASSLYTANYGYTF.

The chain uses TRBV5-1 and TRBJ2-5, with D perhaps assigned TRBD1 or TRBD2 (5 bases each). Germline V gene sequence: CDR1 SGHRS, CDR2 YFSETQ. The CDR3 runs to 15 residues. The V gene lost 0 bases and the J gene lost 2 bases, with 11 bases spanning the gap. The CDR3 reads CASSLEAGSQETQYF. CDR3 bases: TGCGCCAGCAGCTTGGAAGCAGGGAGTCAAGAGACCCAGTACTTC.

The sample holds a few counts of this clonotype. The chain links TRBV9 to TRBJ2-2; no definite D call. The V and J ends lost 1 base and 6 bases respectively, with 10 bases between them. Germline CDR1 SGDLS, CDR2 YYNGEE. There are 14 residues in the CDR3. CDR3 residues: CASSVWLSSGELFF. DNA for the CDR3: TGTGCCAGCAGCGTATGGCTCTCTTCCGGGGAGCTGTTTTTT.

Ten or more counts support this clonotype. This chain joins TRBV12-3 or TRBV12-4 and TRBJ1-6; 7 nucleotides line up with TRBD1. Trimming took 5 bases from V and 10 from J; bases not matched to a gene: 8. The CDR3 runs to 14 residues. In DNA form, the CDR3 reads TGTGCCAGCAGTCCCAGACAGGGTTACTCACCCCTCCACTTT. Translation: CASSPRQGYSPLHF.

The rearrangement joins TRBV14 to TRBJ2-7; D unclear. The ends were cut back, 6 bases at V and 3 bases at J, with 15 bases in the middle. Per germline, CDR1 SGHDN and CDR2 FVKESK. The CDR3 runs 14 residues. CDR3 region: CASSQTRIGYEQYF. The CDR3 DNA sequence: TGTGCCAGCAGTCAAACAAGAATCGGCTACGAGCAGTACTTC. The whole variable domain, filled in from reference TRBV14 and TRBJ2-7, reads EAGVTQFPSHSVIEKGQTVTLRCDPISGHDNLYWYRRVMGKEIKFLLHFVKESKQDESGMPNNRFLAERTGGTYSTLKVQPAELEDSGVYFCASSQTRIGYEQYFGPGTRLTVT.

This sequence joins TRBV20-1 and TRBJ2-3, with a weak D call TRBD1 (6 bases). CDR1 DFQATT and CDR2 SNEGSKA come from the germline V gene (reference sequence). Trimming left V 6 bases short and J 1 base short, with 11 bases between. The CDR3 has 13 amino acids. In DNA form, the CDR3 reads TGCAGTGCGATCCAGGGGCGCACAGATACGCAGTATTTT. The encoded protein is CSAIQGRTDTQYF.

This rearrangement joins TRBV9 to TRBJ1-1; D perhaps matches TRBD1 (5 bases). The CDR3 has 14 amino acids. V was clipped by 4 bases and J by 2 bases, with 12 bases between them. Germline loops: CDR1 SGDLS, CDR2 YYNGEE. CDR3 loop: CASSTTTDNTEAFF. CDR3 DNA sequence: TGTGCCAGCAGCACGACGACAGATAACACTGAAGCTTTCTTT.

The chain uses TRBV20-1 and TRBJ2-3; D unresolved. From germline, CDR1 is DFQATT and CDR2 SNEGSKA (reference sequence). Trimming took 6 bases from V and 0 from J, leaving 10 bases between them. CDR3 length: 13 residues. The DNA of the CDR3 is TGCAGTGCGTACGGATCTAGCACAGATACGCAGTATTTT. Its translation is CSAYGSSTDTQYF.

Here the CDR3 reads CASTLGTGGRAYREQFF. CDR3 bases: TGTGCCAGCACCTTGGGGACTGGCGGGAGGGCTTATAGGGAGCAGTTCTTC. The V gene is TRBV11-2, the J gene TRBJ2-1, with 9 bases lining up with TRBD2. Germline values: CDR1 SGHAT, CDR2 FQNNGV. The CDR3 is 17 residues long. With 7 bases clipped from V and 10 bases from J, the junction kept 20 bases outside the gene matches.

J is TRBJ2-5 and V is TRBV19, with 7 nucleotides matching TRBD1. The V and J ends lost 5 bases and 1 base, in that order; junction bases with no gene match: 7. The CDR3 has 15 residues. Germline values: CDR1 LNHDA, CDR2 SQIVND (reference sequence). The chain's CDR3 is CASSPYRGFQETQYF. CDR3 nucleotides: TGTGCCAGTAGTCCCTACAGGGGATTCCAAGAGACCCAGTACTTC.

The chain has TRBV20-1 and TRBJ1-2; no firm D call. Germline CDR1 and CDR2: DFQATT and SNEGSKA (reference sequence). The CDR3 has 13 residues. V was cut by 3 bases and J by 7 bases, with 15 bases left in between. The CDR3 is CSASGQTRSGYTF. Written as DNA, the CDR3 is TGCAGTGCTAGCGGTCAAACGAGGAGTGGCTACACCTTC.

This clonotype turned up a few times. This chain links TRBV20-1 with TRBJ1-4, with TRBD1 identical over 9 bases. V trimming: 6 bases; J trimming: 8 bases; junction bases outside the gene matches: 13. Germline CDR1 DFQATT, CDR2 SNEGSKA (reference sequence). CDR3 length equals 15 residues. The CDR3 nucleotides are TGCAGTGCCGAAGAACGACAGGGGGTGGGCGAAAAACTGTTTTTT. Translating it yields CSAEERQGVGEKLFF.

A few counts support this clonotype. The chain couples TRBV29-1 to TRBJ1-5, with D possibly TRBD1 on 6 matching bases. V lost 5 bases, J lost 6 bases, and 14 bases lay in between. Germline assignment: CDR1 SQVTM and CDR2 ANQGSEA. The CDR3 is 13 amino acids. This CDR3 reads CSVRDIGGQPQHF. Written as DNA, the CDR3 is TGCAGCGTTCGGGACATTGGGGGTCAGCCCCAGCATTTT.

On this clonotype: A clone one base away is much larger, so this may be a read error. This chain connects TRBV29-1 to TRBJ2-7; weak D call: TRBD1 (6 bases). The germline V gene encodes CDR1 SQVTM and CDR2 ANQGSEA. The CDR3 has 12 residues. CDR3 DNA sequence: TGCACCGTTGCCGTGGACAGAGACGAGCAGTACTTC. Amino acids: CTVAVDRDEQYF.

There are many counts of this clonotype. The rearrangement links TRBV20-1 to TRBJ2-2; possible D gene TRBD2, 6 bases. The CDR3 has 15 amino acids. Trimming took off 0 bases at V and 7 bases at J, with 15 bases between the two ends. Germline V gene sequence: CDR1 DFQATT, CDR2 SNEGSKA (reference sequence). CDR3 sequence (DNA): TGCAGTGCTAGAGATCCCCAGGGAGGAAACGGGGAGCTGTTTTTT. Its translation is CSARDPQGGNGELFF.

A few counts support this clonotype. The chain recombines TRBV20-1 with TRBJ2-7; TRBD2 matches at 9 bases. This CDR3 has 15 residues. Unmatched junction bases numbered 13, after V lost 7 bases and J lost 3 bases. The germline gives CDR1 DFQATT, CDR2 SNEGSKA (reference sequence). CDR3: CSVIWPSGTNYEQYF. CDR3 nucleotides: TGCAGTGTTATATGGCCTAGCGGGACCAACTACGAGCAGTACTTC.

The sample holds a few counts of this clonotype. This chain connects TRBV20-1 to TRBJ1-2; no clear D gene. Looked up from germline, CDR1 is DFQATT and CDR2 is SNEGSKA (reference sequence). This CDR3 spans 14 amino acids. V shed 1 base and J shed 3 bases, with 12 bases lying between them. In nucleotides, the CDR3 is TGCAGTGCTAGAGGTCCCGGGGAAGACTATGGCTACACCTTC. This translates into CSARGPGEDYGYTF.